Shown below are 27 T cell receptor beta chains from a single sample sequenced in a study of vaccination effects on CD4 cells after COVID-19. Sequenced by immunoSEQ multiplex PCR; TCRdb stores in-frame clones only, minus some. This sample has about 79,000 clones, with approximately 74% found just once. Their antigens are not known. Ahead of sequencing, the ViraFEST assay grew antigen-specific CD4+ T cells using viral peptide pools. The authors isolated CD4+ T cells after 9 to 10 days of culture. Specimen: CD4+ T cells from PBMCs cultured with HCoV-229E spike peptides, collected before COVID-19 vaccination. The origin of the receptors is a human donor who received a COVID-19 vaccine.

Of note for this clone: In the same sample, other DNA sequences code for this CDR3. The chain is built from TRBV5-1 and TRBJ2-6; D gene ambiguous. V gave up 2 bases and J gave up 0 bases, with 6 bases separating them. The CDR3 is 15 amino acids. Germline CDR1 is SGHRS and CDR2 is YFSETQ. In nucleotides, the CDR3 is TGCGCCAGCAGCTTAGGGCACTCTGGGGCCAACGTCCTGACTTTC. Protein sequence: CASSLGHSGANVLTF. Together with reference TRBV5-1 and TRBJ2-6, the CDR3 gives the full variable domain: KAGVTQTPRYLIKTRGQQVTLSCSPISGHRSVSWYQQTPGQGLQFLFEYFSETQRNKGNFPGRFSGRQFSNSRSEMNVSTLELGDSALYLCASSLGHSGANVLTFGAGSRLTVL.

This clone came up a few times. This chain connects TRBV5-4 to TRBJ1-3; 7 nucleotides align to TRBD1. The V and J ends lost 4 bases and 4 bases, in that order; junction bases with no gene match: 2. This CDR3 region has 13 residues. Germline CDR1 and CDR2: SGHNT and YYREEE (reference sequence). In nucleotides, the CDR3 is TGTGCCAGCAGCACAGGGGCCGGAAACACCATATATTTT. Amino acids: CASSTGAGNTIYF.

This clone came up a few times. The gene calls are TRBV7-3 and TRBJ1-2; D call uncertain. Germline values: CDR1 SGHTA, CDR2 FQGTGA. V shed 5 bases and J shed 5 bases, with 12 bases lying between them. The CDR3 is 13 amino acids. CDR3 loop: CASSPSAGYGYTF. The CDR3 nucleotides are TGTGCCAGCAGCCCCTCGGCAGGTTATGGCTACACCTTC.

The chain uses TRBV7-9 and TRBJ2-5; the D gene could be TRBD1 or TRBD2 (6 bases each). Trimming stripped 2 bases from V and 1 base from J, with 17 bases between. This CDR3 has 17 amino acids. CDR1 SEHNR and CDR2 FQNEAQ come from the germline V gene (reference sequence). The CDR3 DNA reads as TGTGCCAGCAGCTTATGGTCGGGGGCGGCTTTCCAAGAGACCCAGTACTTC. Its translation: CASSLWSGAAFQETQYF.

This clone was picked up a small number of times. CDR3 coding DNA: TGCGCCAGCACGGGAGGCTCCGCGAACACCGGGGAGCTGTTTTTT. As protein: CASTGGSANTGELFF. The chain has TRBV5-1 and TRBJ2-2; 7 nucleotides match TRBD2. The CDR3 is 15 amino acids. CDR1 SGHRS and CDR2 YFSETQ come from the germline V gene. The V segment lost 6 bases and the J segment 0 bases; nucleotides outside the gene matches: 5.

This clone was observed a single time. The rearrangement uses TRBV7-2 and TRBJ2-5, with D perhaps assigned TRBD1 or TRBD2 (5 bases each). Germline V CDR1 and CDR2: SGHTA, FQGNSA. The CDR3 sequence is 14 residues long. The V gene lost 4 bases and the J gene lost 5 bases, with 14 bases spanning the gap. The CDR3 nucleotides read TGTGCCAGCAGCTACGCCGGGACCCAGGAGACCCAGTACTTC. This encodes CASSYAGTQETQYF.

The chain has TRBV4-1 and TRBJ2-2, with TRBD1 identical over 8 bases. Germline assignment: CDR1 MGHRA and CDR2 YSYEKL. This CDR3 has 16 amino acids. With 2 bases clipped from V and 7 bases from J, the junction kept 9 bases outside the gene matches. CDR3 nucleotides: TGCGCCAGCAGCCAACCCCTCAGGACAGGGATCGGGGAGCTGTTTTTT. Its translation: CASSQPLRTGIGELFF.

The chain couples TRBV19 to TRBJ2-5; D gene uncertain. The CDR3 length is 14 residues. V dropped 5 bases and J dropped 1 base, with 11 bases sitting between them. The germline gives CDR1 LNHDA, CDR2 SQIVND (reference sequence). This CDR3 is CASSPGSVQETQYF. The CDR3 DNA follows: TGTGCCAGTAGTCCGGGCAGCGTCCAAGAGACCCAGTACTTC.

The rearrangement joins TRBV10-3 to TRBJ2-3; D tentatively fits TRBD1 or TRBD2 (5 bases each). The CDR3 runs 13 residues. CDR1 is ENHRY and CDR2 is SYGVKD in the germline V gene. The ends were cut back, 5 bases at V and 3 bases at J, with 9 bases in the middle. The CDR3 bases are TGTGCCATCAGTACTGGGGGTACAGATACGCAGTATTTT. It codes for CAISTGGTDTQYF.

The rearrangement joins TRBV18 to TRBJ2-7; 10 positions match TRBD2. V was pared by 3 bases and J by 1 base, with 6 bases of the junction left unmatched. Germline V gene sequence: CDR1 KGHSH, CDR2 LQKENI. The CDR3 covers 16 residues. CDR3 residues: CASSPDIAGGSYEQYV. CDR3 nucleotides: TGTGCCAGCTCACCCGATATAGCGGGGGGATCCTACGAGCAGTACGTC.

This chain uses TRBV6-1 with TRBJ1-1; 9 bases fit TRBD1. The junction had 5 bases not matched to a gene; V was cut back by 1 base and J by 5 bases. Germline CDR1 is MNHNS and CDR2 is SASEGT. This CDR3 spans 15 amino acids. The DNA for the CDR3 is TGTGCCAGCAGTGAAGGGGACAGGGTGGAGACTGAAGCTTTCTTT. This sequence encodes CASSEGDRVETEAFF.

The chain links TRBV19 to TRBJ2-7, with 9 bases identical to TRBD1. Trimming took 5 bases from V and 3 from J; bases not matched to a gene: 8. CDR3 length: 15 residues. Per germline, CDR1 LNHDA and CDR2 SQIVND (reference sequence). CDR3 region: CASSEAPGQGYEQYV. The DNA of the CDR3 is TGTGCCAGTAGTGAAGCACCGGGACAGGGCTACGAGCAGTACGTC.

The chain has TRBV3-1 (or the pseudogene TRBV3-2) and TRBJ2-3, with D possibly being TRBD1 (6 bases). Germline V lookup: CDR1 LGHDT, CDR2 YNNKEL (reference sequence). This CDR3 is 16 amino acids long. V was clipped by 1 base and J by 2 bases, with 13 bases between them. CDR3 residues: CASSQGGRGDTDTQYF. CDR3 nucleotide sequence: TGTGCCAGCAGCCAAGGTGGCAGGGGTGACACAGATACGCAGTATTTT.

The chain combines TRBV24-1 with TRBJ1-2, with D possibly matching TRBD1 (5 bases). Trimming took off 9 bases at V and 1 base at J, with 8 bases between the two ends. Germline CDR1 KGHDR, CDR2 SFDVKD. This CDR3 region has 12 residues. The CDR3 nucleotides are TGTGCCACCGGGGACGGTAACTATGGCTACACCTTC. It is translated as CATGDGNYGYTF.

The CDR3 DNA reads as TGTGCCTGGAGTGTTAAATCTAACTATGGCTACACCTTC. The encoded protein is CAWSVKSNYGYTF. This chain connects TRBV30 to TRBJ1-2; D call uncertain. There are 13 residues in the CDR3. CDR1 GTSNPN and CDR2 SVGIG come from the germline V gene (reference sequence). V was clipped by 0 bases and J by 0 bases, with 5 bases between them.

The CDR3 reads CASSHTLRGQGLRNQPQHF. The CDR3 nucleotides read TGTGCCAGCAGCCATACACTTCGGGGACAGGGTTTGCGCAATCAGCCCCAGCATTTT. V is TRBV7-8 and J is TRBJ1-5, with 9 bases matching TRBD1. The V gene end was trimmed by 5 bases and the J gene end by 2 bases; junction bases not matched to a gene: 16. The CDR3 is 19 residues long. Germline CDR1 and CDR2: SGHVS and FQNEAQ.

This clone was counted only a few times. The rearrangement links TRBV7-9 to TRBJ2-5, with D possibly matching TRBD1 (6 bases). Germline CDR1 SEHNR, CDR2 FQNEAQ (reference sequence). The V gene lost 1 base and the J gene lost 1 base, with 10 bases spanning the gap. This CDR3 contains 15 residues. CDR3 nucleotides: TGTGCCAGCAGCTTAGGGGACATAGGCCAAGAGACCCAGTACTTC. Translating gives CASSLGDIGQETQYF. The variable domain in full, with the rest retrieved from reference TRBV7-9 and TRBJ2-5, is DTGVSQNPRHKITKRGQNVTFRCDPISEHNRLYWYRQTLGQGPEFLTYFQNEAQLEKSRLLSDRFSAERPKGSFSTLEIQRTEQGDSAMYLCASSLGDIGQETQYFGPGTRLLVL.

This chain uses TRBV3-1 (or the pseudogene TRBV3-2) with TRBJ2-6; possibly TRBD1 or TRBD2 for D (5 bases each). V lost 1 base to trimming and J lost 0 bases, with 10 bases between them. This CDR3 region has 17 residues. The germline CDR1 and CDR2 sequences are LGHDT and YNNKEL (reference sequence). This chain's CDR3 is CASSQGDASSGANVLTF. CDR3 bases: TGTGCCAGCAGCCAAGGGGACGCAAGCTCTGGGGCCAACGTCCTGACTTTC.

The genes are TRBV7-3 and TRBJ2-3, with 8 bases identical to TRBD1. Per germline, CDR1 SGHTA and CDR2 FQGTGA. This CDR3 is 14 amino acids long. V shed 5 bases and J 4 bases; nucleotides not matched to a gene: 5. CDR3 nucleotides: TGTGCCAGCAGCCATAGACAGGGGTCAGATACGCAGTATTTT. It translates to CASSHRQGSDTQYF.

The chain combines TRBV5-1 with TRBJ2-6; no reliable D call. Per germline, CDR1 SGHRS and CDR2 YFSETQ. The CDR3 covers 17 residues. The V end lost 0 bases, the J end lost 0 bases, and 10 bases lay between the germline ends. CDR3 bases: TGCGCCAGCAGCTTGGGAATTTTCGCCTCTGGGGCCAACGTCCTGACTTTC. It yields the protein CASSLGIFASGANVLTF.

The chain combines TRBV5-4 with TRBJ2-1; 7 bases agree with TRBD2. This CDR3 contains 16 residues. The germline CDR1 and CDR2 sequences are SGHNT and YYREEE (reference sequence). V was pared by 3 bases and J by 0 bases, with 6 bases of the junction left unmatched. DNA for the CDR3: TGTGCCAGCAGCTCTGGACTAGGGAACTCCTACAATGAGCAGTTCTTC. Its translation is CASSSGLGNSYNEQFF.

The genes are TRBV7-9 and TRBJ1-3, with 7 positions matching TRBD1. The V and J ends lost 5 bases and 3 bases, in that order; junction bases with no gene match: 16. The germline V gene has CDR1 SEHNR and CDR2 FQNEAQ (reference sequence). The CDR3 sequence is 18 residues long. CDR3 in DNA: TGTGCCAGCAGCGCCATTTTTTTGACAGGGCAAAGTGGAAACACCATATATTTT. It yields the protein CASSAIFLTGQSGNTIYF.

The rearrangement links TRBV6-2 or TRBV6-3 to TRBJ2-7; TRBD2 matches 11 bases. Trimming cost V 6 bases and J 2 bases; bases outside gene matches: 3. CDR1 and CDR2 (germline): MNHEY, SVGEGT. The length of the CDR3 is 14 residues. CDR3 DNA: TGTGCCAGCAGCATTAGCGGGGGGGCCTACGAGCAGTACGTC. As protein: CASSISGGAYEQYV.

The chain combines TRBV30 with TRBJ2-3; TRBD1 matches 10 bases. Germline V gene sequence: CDR1 GTSNPN, CDR2 SVGIG (reference sequence). V trimming: 3 bases; J trimming: 3 bases; junction bases outside the gene matches: 6. The CDR3 consists of 15 residues. The CDR3 sequence is CAWSPRDRGTDTQYF. CDR3 coding DNA: TGTGCCTGGAGCCCTCGGGACAGGGGTACAGATACGCAGTATTTT.

This sequence joins TRBV27 and TRBJ2-1, with TRBD1 matching over 9 bases. CDR3 length equals 14 residues. After removal of 6 bases from V and 9 bases from J, the junction contained 9 bases not matched to a gene. CDR1 is MNHEY, CDR2 SMNVEV, per germline (reference sequence). The CDR3 DNA sequence: TGTGCCAGCAGGCACCGGGACAGGGTTACTGAGCAGTTCTTC. Its translation is CASRHRDRVTEQFF.

V gene TRBV6-2 or TRBV6-3 combines with J gene TRBJ1-6; D remains ambiguous. The germline V gene encodes CDR1 MNHEY and CDR2 SVGEGT. The CDR3 covers 13 residues. Trimming pared 0 bases from V and 12 bases from J, leaving 9 bases between. CDR3 residues: CASSYSPPVPLHF. CDR3 in DNA: TGTGCCAGCAGTTACTCACCCCCGGTACCCCTCCACTTT.

The chain combines TRBV5-6 with TRBJ1-4; D is undetermined. Trimming removed 1 base at V and 4 bases at J, with 14 bases between. The CDR3 runs 16 residues. The germline CDR1 and CDR2 sequences are SGHDT and YYEEEE. The CDR3 DNA reads TGTGCCAGCAGCTTGCCCAGCGACGGAATTAATGAAAAACTGTTTTTT. Encoded protein: CASSLPSDGINEKLFF.